These 23 T cell receptor beta chains were sequenced from one sample in a study of CD8+ T cells in alopecia areata (dated by TCRdb to the late 2010s). Receptor amplification or capture employed the immunoSEQ multiplex PCR assay. RNA was extracted from all samples and reverse transcribed into cDNA, which served as template for TCR sequencing. Imported from immuneACCESS, the table was reduced by TCRdb to in-frame sequences with V and J called. These copies leave out some clones; in studies compared against another copy, an unresolved V gene accounts for under half, and the cause of the remainder is not known. Counted in this sample were 150,000 to 200,000 clones; roughly 60% of them appeared once. In total, the top ten clones hold 0.85% to 1.3% of the sample. This specimen's time point label, per the study, means: about 25 weeks on oral tofacitinib. Explained via the paper, the treatment or condition label denotes: oral pan-JAK inhibitor, 5-10 mg twice daily.

The sample consisted of CD4+ T cells sorted from blood, taken at week 24, from a patient treated with tofacitinib. These receptors came from a human donor with alopecia areata.

The chain recombines TRBV7-3 with TRBJ2-2, with D uncertain. This CDR3 contains 13 residues. V was cut by 5 bases and J by 4 bases, with 8 bases left in between. CDR1 is SGHTA and CDR2 is FQGTGA in the germline V gene. CDR3 sequence: CASSQDLTGELFF. Here the CDR3 DNA reads TGTGCCAGCAGCCAGGACCTCACCGGGGAGCTGTTTTTT.

This clone was detected many times. The rearrangement links TRBV5-1 to TRBJ2-1, with no clear D. Germline V gives CDR1 SGHRS, CDR2 YFSETQ. This CDR3 contains 13 residues. V lost 0 bases and J 10 bases, leaving 11 bases between the germline ends. CDR3 nucleotide sequence: TGCGCCAGCAGCTTGGAGGCTTCAGGAGAGCAGTTCTTC. Protein: CASSLEASGEQFF.

The chain couples TRBV7-9 to TRBJ2-3; D remains unclear. The germline V gene encodes CDR1 SEHNR and CDR2 FQNEAQ (reference sequence). Deletions cut 5 bases from V and 4 bases from J, with 7 bases between. The CDR3 is 12 amino acids. The CDR3 loop is CASSRVPDTQYF. The CDR3 nucleotides read TGTGCCAGCAGCCGCGTCCCAGATACGCAGTATTTT.

The chain links TRBV6-5 to TRBJ2-2; 10 positions agree with TRBD1. Germline V CDR1 and CDR2: MNHEY, SVGAGI. Trimming cost V 7 bases and J 8 bases; bases outside gene matches: 7. This CDR3 is 14 amino acids long. CDR3 amino acids: CASNRQGAAGELFF. The CDR3 DNA reads TGTGCCAGCAACAGACAGGGGGCTGCGGGGGAGCTGTTTTTT.

The table lists this clone with many counts. V is TRBV5-1 and J is TRBJ2-6, with 9 bases lining up with TRBD1. The V gene end was trimmed by 5 bases and the J gene end by 2 bases; junction bases not matched to a gene: 2. The germline V gene encodes CDR1 SGHRS and CDR2 YFSETQ. This CDR3 is built from 15 residues. The CDR3 sequence is CASRQGATGANVLTF. The CDR3 DNA follows: TGCGCCAGCAGACAGGGGGCCACTGGGGCCAACGTCCTGACTTTC.

CDR3 sequence: CASSAPPGRRTGELFF. The DNA of the CDR3 is TGTGCCAGCAGCGCCCCTCCCGGACGGCGCACCGGGGAGCTGTTTTTT. V and J are TRBV9 and TRBJ2-2, with no clear D. The CDR3 extends over 16 amino acids. The V and J ends lost 3 bases and 4 bases respectively, with 16 bases between them. The germline V gene encodes CDR1 SGDLS and CDR2 YYNGEE.

The chain uses TRBV5-6 and TRBJ1-5, with 9 positions matching TRBD1. V trimming: 0 bases; J trimming: 6 bases; junction bases outside the gene matches: 7. The CDR3 runs 16 residues. The germline V gene encodes CDR1 SGHDT and CDR2 YYEEEE. CDR3 sequence reads: CASSLASGQGFQPQHF. The CDR3, as DNA: TGTGCCAGCAGCTTGGCCTCGGGACAGGGATTTCAGCCCCAGCATTTT.

A single count supports this clone. The chain uses TRBV30 and TRBJ2-3; D not resolved. CDR1 is GTSNPN and CDR2 is SVGIG in the germline V gene (reference sequence). V was trimmed by 2 bases and J by 2 bases, leaving 14 bases between them. There are 15 residues in the CDR3. CDR3 sequence: CAWSFHVGVTDTQYF. CDR3 bases: TGTGCCTGGAGTTTCCACGTCGGCGTCACAGATACGCAGTATTTT. Looking up the rest from reference TRBV30 and TRBJ2-3 gives the full variable domain: SQTIHQWPATLVQPVGSPLSLECTVEGTSNPNLYWYRQAAGRGLQLLFYSVGIGQISSEVPQNLSASRPQDRQFILSSKKLLLSDSGFYLCAWSFHVGVTDTQYFGPGTRLTVL.

This clone was seen a single time. The V call is TRBV29-1, the J call TRBJ2-7; D unresolved. CDR1 and CDR2 (germline): SQVTM, ANQGSEA. CDR3 length: 10 amino acids. Trimming took off 6 bases at V and 8 bases at J, with 11 bases between the two ends. This CDR3 reads CSVSNSQQYF. CDR3 nucleotide sequence: TGCAGCGTGTCCAACAGCCAGCAGTACTTC.

The sample holds a few counts of this clone. The V and J genes are TRBV7-2 and TRBJ2-3; TRBD2 matches 9 bases. CDR1 is SGHTA and CDR2 is FQGNSA in the germline V gene. After removal of 3 bases from V and 5 bases from J, the junction contained 3 bases not matched to a gene. This CDR3 is built from 14 residues. CDR3 in DNA: TGTGCCAGCAGCTTTAGCGGGGGCGGAGATACGCAGTATTTT. Protein product: CASSFSGGGDTQYF.

The chain recombines TRBV30 with TRBJ1-1; 11 bases line up with TRBD1. CDR3 length equals 16 residues. Germline loops: CDR1 GTSNPN, CDR2 SVGIG (reference sequence). Losses at the gene ends were 2 bases for V and 3 bases for J; bases not matched to a gene: 8. This chain's CDR3 is CAWSTTGDRGDTEAFF. The CDR3 coding sequence is TGTGCCTGGAGTACCACGGGGGACAGGGGGGACACTGAAGCTTTCTTT. Together with reference TRBV30 and TRBJ1-1, the CDR3 gives the full variable domain: SQTIHQWPATLVQPVGSPLSLECTVEGTSNPNLYWYRQAAGRGLQLLFYSVGIGQISSEVPQNLSASRPQDRQFILSSKKLLLSDSGFYLCAWSTTGDRGDTEAFFGQGTRLTVV.

V gene TRBV4-1 combines with J gene TRBJ1-1; D is unresolved. CDR1 MGHRA and CDR2 YSYEKL come from the germline V gene. Trimming cost V 8 bases and J 1 base, with 14 bases left between them. The CDR3 is made up of 14 amino acids. The chain's CDR3 is CASSQVSRNTEAFF. The CDR3 nucleotides read TGCGCCAGCTCCCAGGTTTCAAGGAACACTGAAGCTTTCTTT.

CDR3 amino acids: CATSRGGGVNTDTQYF. Written as DNA, the CDR3 is TGTGCCACCAGCAGAGGCGGGGGTGTTAACACAGATACGCAGTATTTT. The chain recombines TRBV15 with TRBJ2-3, with TRBD2 matching over 7 bases. After removal of 1 base from V and 2 bases from J, the junction contained 6 bases not matched to a gene. Germline CDR1 reads LNHNV; CDR2 reads YYDKDF (reference sequence). The CDR3 consists of 16 residues.

This clone was detected once. The chain links TRBV29-1 to TRBJ1-1, with D hard to call. This CDR3 has 11 residues. Per the germline V gene, CDR1 is SQVTM and CDR2 is ANQGSEA. Trimming stripped 7 bases from V and 2 bases from J, with 8 bases between. CDR3 DNA sequence: TGCAGCGCCGCCATAAACACTGAAGCTTTCTTT. It specifies CSAAINTEAFF.

The chain carries TRBV27 and TRBJ2-7, with 10 bases lining up with TRBD2. The CDR3 loop spans 15 amino acids. Germline V gene lookup returns CDR1 MNHEY and CDR2 SMNVEV (reference sequence). Trimming removed 6 bases from V and 7 bases from J; junction bases left unmatched: 12. The CDR3 DNA follows: TGTGCCAGCAGCTTCATCAGCGGGGGGGTGAGGGAGCAGTACTTC. Encoded protein: CASSFISGGVREQYF.

The chain employs TRBV11-2 and TRBJ2-3; no clear D. The length of the CDR3 is 14 residues. Trimming took 5 bases from V and 2 from J, leaving 11 bases between them. The V gene's germline CDR1 is SGHAT and CDR2 FQNNGV. CDR3 residues: CASSLQQHTDTQYF. The CDR3 DNA sequence: TGTGCCAGCAGCCTACAACAGCACACAGATACGCAGTATTTT.

The chain joins TRBV11-1 to TRBJ2-5; 8 bases map to TRBD2. Trimming removed 4 bases from V and 5 bases from J; junction bases left unmatched: 12. In germline, CDR1 is SGHAT, CDR2 FQDESV (reference sequence). CDR3 length: 16 residues. In DNA, the CDR3 is TGTGCCAGCAGCTCGAGGACTCCAAGCGGGGGTGAGACCCAGTACTTC. This sequence encodes CASSSRTPSGGETQYF.

The rearrangement joins TRBV11-2 to TRBJ1-5; D ambiguous. This CDR3 region has 13 residues. Deletions cut 3 bases from V and 6 bases from J, with 9 bases between. Germline CDR1 SGHAT, CDR2 FQNNGV. The CDR3 nucleotides are TGTGCCAGCAGCTTTGGAATCGGTCAGCCCCAGCATTTT. This translates into CASSFGIGQPQHF.

This clone has just a few counts. The CDR3 loop is CSVITSGGAYEQFF. In DNA form, the CDR3 reads TGCAGCGTCATTACTAGCGGGGGGGCCTATGAGCAGTTCTTC. The genes are TRBV29-1 and TRBJ2-1, with TRBD2 matching 13 bases. The CDR3 is 14 amino acids. J gave up 8 bases and V 6 bases, and 7 bases lay outside the gene matches. Per the germline V gene, CDR1 is SQVTM and CDR2 is ANQGSEA.

This clone occurred once. Additional DNA sequences in this sample encode the identical CDR3. This chain links TRBV2 with TRBJ2-3; TRBD2 matches 8 bases. Unmatched junction bases numbered 1, after V lost 4 bases and J lost 1 base. Germline lookup yields CDR1 SNHLY and CDR2 FYNNEI. CDR3 size: 14 residues. The CDR3 bases are TGTGCCAGCAGTGCGGGGGGGCGCACAGATACGCAGTATTTT. Amino acids: CASSAGGRTDTQYF.

A few counts support this clone. The gene calls are TRBV30 and TRBJ2-1; TRBD2 aligns across 10 bases. This CDR3 comprises 13 residues. Trimming took 1 base from V and 9 from J; bases not matched to a gene: 3. Germline assignment: CDR1 GTSNPN and CDR2 SVGIG (reference sequence). CDR3 nucleotides: TGTGCCTGGAGTGGAGGACTAGCGGTTGAGCAGTTCTTC. As protein: CAWSGGLAVEQFF.

This clone was seen a handful of times. The chain employs TRBV12-5 and TRBJ1-1; D uncertain. The V gene lost 2 bases and the J gene lost 8 bases, with 9 bases spanning the gap. Germline CDR1 LGHNT, CDR2 FRNRAP. The CDR3 is 12 residues long. The CDR3 loop is CASGLPATEAFF. The CDR3 DNA follows: TGTGCTAGTGGTTTGCCAGCTACAGAAGCTTTCTTT.

The V and J genes are TRBV5-1 and TRBJ2-7; tentatively, D is TRBD1 (6 bases). Trimming pared 3 bases from V and 0 bases from J, leaving 10 bases between. The CDR3 consists of 14 residues. Germline V gene data show CDR1 as SGHRS and CDR2 as YFSETQ. The CDR3 loop reads CASSSGDNSYEQYF. The CDR3 nucleotides are TGCGCCAGCAGCTCTGGGGACAACTCCTACGAGCAGTACTTC.